These 32 T cell receptor beta chains were all obtained from the same sample, sequenced in a study of T cells in Graves' hyperthyroidism and ophthalmopathy (dated by TCRdb to between 2018 and 2021). Preparation of the library involved multiplex PCR. These reads were obtained on an Illumina HiSeq 2000. The TCR beta CDR3 regions were amplified from RNA transcripts. The first round of RT-PCR for the TCR CDR3 was performed with the HTBI primer set and the Qiagen OneStep RT-PCR kit. The public reads were run again by TCRdb, first through fastp at Q25 and then through MiXCR, and only productive beta chains were kept. Rows with one shared CDR3 protein collapse into an entry with the most common genes and DNA. For this sample there are about 590,000 distinct CDR3 sequences; around 14% appear just once. The ten biggest clones cover roughly 7.3% of the sample. Sequencing was performed on blood. These receptors all stem from a woman aged 25-40 years with Graves' hyperthyroidism.

This clonotype was seen a handful of times. V and J are TRBV18 and TRBJ2-1; D perhaps matches TRBD1 (7 bases). The germline gives CDR1 KGHSH, CDR2 LQKENI. The V end lost 1 base, the J end lost 5 bases, and 15 bases lay between the germline ends. CDR3 length: 16 amino acids. The CDR3 sequence is CASSPRSGGGNNEQFF. The CDR3 bases are TGTGCCAGCTCACCACGGTCAGGGGGAGGAAACAATGAGCAGTTCTTC. Complete variable domain (other parts from reference TRBV18 and TRBJ2-1): NAGVMQNPRHLVRRRGQEARLRCSPMKGHSHVYWYRQLPEEGLKFMVYLQKENIIDESGMPKERFSAEFPKEGPSILRIQQVVRGDSAAYFCASSPRSGGGNNEQFFGPGTRLTVL.

There are many counts of this clonotype. V gene TRBV3-1 combines with J gene TRBJ2-5; no firm D call. Germline CDR1 and CDR2: LGHDT and YNNKEL (reference sequence). The CDR3 is 14 amino acids. The V gene lost 8 bases and the J gene lost 2 bases, with 15 bases spanning the gap. CDR3 amino acids: CASATYAAQETQYF. The CDR3 DNA is TGTGCCAGCGCCACCTATGCAGCGCAAGAGACCCAGTACTTC.

This clonotype has just a few counts. A much larger clone differs from this one at a single base, so this may be a read error. V and J are TRBV7-3 and TRBJ2-3; 7 nucleotides agree with TRBD2. The V and J ends lost 2 bases and 4 bases, in that order; junction bases with no gene match: 12. Germline CDR1 and CDR2: SGHTA and FQGTGA. CDR3 length: 17 residues. CDR3 DNA: TGTGCCAGCAGCTTAGCGGGGAGGGCCTCCGGGGCAGATACGCAGTATTTT. This translates into CASSLAGRASGADTQYF.

The sample holds many counts of this clonotype. The V call is TRBV30, the J call TRBJ1-1; D unresolved. Trimming shortened V by 2 bases and J by 1 base, and 20 bases separated the two germline ends. The CDR3 runs 17 residues. From germline, CDR1 is GTSNPN and CDR2 SVGIG (reference sequence). This CDR3 reads CAWSRGNRGLGNTEAFF. CDR3 nucleotide sequence: TGTGCCTGGAGTAGAGGTAATCGTGGTCTGGGGAACACTGAAGCTTTCTTT.

In the case of this clonotype: This may arise from a read error, as a much more abundant clone is one base away. The V gene is TRBV7-8, the J gene TRBJ2-2, with a possible D match to TRBD2 (5 bases). The germline gives CDR1 SGHVS, CDR2 FQNEAQ. The CDR3 is 16 residues long. The DNA of the CDR3 is TGTACCAGCAGCTTAGCTCCTCGGGGAAACACCGGGGAGCTGTTTTTT. It specifies CTSSLAPRGNTGELFF.

The chain links TRBV7-7 to TRBJ2-5, with TRBD1 identical over 10 bases. The CDR3 has 15 residues. V lost 3 bases to trimming and J lost 4 bases; unmatched junction nucleotides: 5. The germline gives CDR1 SSHAT, CDR2 FNYEAQ (reference sequence). The CDR3 loop is CASSFGQGGRETQYF. The CDR3 DNA is TGTGCCAGCAGCTTTGGACAGGGGGGGAGAGAGACCCAGTACTTC.

The rearrangement joins TRBV6-1 to TRBJ1-5; TRBD1 agrees at 7 bases. V was clipped by 10 bases and J by 4 bases; unmatched bases: 7. The germline V gene encodes CDR1 MNHNS and CDR2 SASEGT. The CDR3 contains 13 residues. CDR3 protein: CANRRGANQPQHF. The CDR3 DNA sequence: TGTGCCAACCGCAGGGGGGCGAATCAGCCCCAGCATTTT.

This clonotype has ten or more counts. This sequence joins TRBV27 and TRBJ2-7; the D gene could be TRBD1 or TRBD2 (5 bases each). The germline CDR1 and CDR2 sequences are MNHEY and SMNVEV (reference sequence). Trimming took off 8 bases at V and 3 bases at J, with 20 bases between the two ends. The CDR3 is made up of 15 amino acids. The CDR3 loop is CASLKVRGTHYEQYF. The CDR3 region has the DNA TGTGCCAGCCTCAAAGTCCGGGGCACCCACTACGAGCAGTACTTC.

This clonotype has just a few counts. The chain uses TRBV6-6 and TRBJ2-6; 7 bases map to TRBD1. Germline V CDR1 and CDR2: MNHNY, SVGAGI (reference sequence). With V trimmed by 1 base and J by 0 bases, 12 bases remained unmatched. There are 20 residues in the CDR3. The DNA of the CDR3 is TGTGCCAGCAGTTACTTAAATCCGGGACAGCCAAACTCTGGGGCCAACGTCCTGACTTTC. Translation gives CASSYLNPGQPNSGANVLTF.

Concerning this clonotype: A read error may explain this, as a much larger clone is one base away. The chain employs TRBV28 and TRBJ2-2; tentative D call: TRBD2 (6 bases). The CDR3 has 14 residues. Per germline, CDR1 MDHEN and CDR2 SYDVKM. Trimming removed 6 bases at V and 1 base at J, with 9 bases between. The CDR3 bases are TGTGCCAGCAGAGTTAGCGGGAACACCGGGGAGCTGTTTTTT. Encoded protein: CASRVSGNTGELFF.

The sample holds many counts of this clonotype. The chain is built from TRBV28 and TRBJ1-5; 7 bases align to TRBD1. Germline loops: CDR1 MDHEN, CDR2 SYDVKM. CDR3 size: 15 residues. The trim removed 2 bases at V and 3 bases at J, leaving 4 bases unmatched. In DNA, the CDR3 is TGTGCCAGCAGTTTAAGGACAGGAATCAATCAGCCCCAGCATTTT. This translates into CASSLRTGINQPQHF.

The rearrangement joins TRBV6-1 to TRBJ2-2, with 9 bases lining up with TRBD2. V was pared by 5 bases and J by 6 bases, with 4 bases of the junction left unmatched. The CDR3 runs to 14 residues. Germline CDR1 is MNHNS and CDR2 is SASEGT. The CDR3 nucleotides are TGTGCCAGCAGTCCGGGACTAGCCTCCGGGGAGCTGTTTTTT. This gives the protein CASSPGLASGELFF.

This clonotype was seen a handful of times. The chain carries TRBV20-1 and TRBJ1-1; D gene uncertain. The CDR3 extends over 14 amino acids. The germline V gene has CDR1 DFQATT and CDR2 SNEGSKA (reference sequence). With 0 bases removed from V and 0 bases from J, the gap between germline ends came to 8 bases. CDR3 protein: CSAREAVMNTEAFF. For the CDR3, the DNA is TGCAGTGCTAGAGAAGCGGTTATGAACACTGAAGCTTTCTTT.

The rearrangement uses TRBV10-3 and TRBJ2-1; 10 bases match TRBD2. The CDR3 is 15 residues long. From germline, CDR1 is ENHRY and CDR2 SYGVKD. The V segment lost 5 bases and the J segment 3 bases; nucleotides outside the gene matches: 4. CDR3 residues: CAISSGRANYNEQFF. For the CDR3, the DNA is TGTGCCATCAGTAGCGGGAGGGCCAACTACAATGAGCAGTTCTTC.

The table lists this clonotype with many counts. The gene calls are TRBV5-1 and TRBJ2-2, with 7 bases fitting TRBD1. V lost 3 bases, J lost 7 bases, and 6 bases stayed unmatched. The CDR3 loop spans 14 amino acids. The germline CDR1 and CDR2 sequences are SGHRS and YFSETQ. CDR3 nucleotide sequence: TGCGCCAGCAGCTCAGACAGGGTTGACGGGGAGCTGTTTTTT. This gives the protein CASSSDRVDGELFF.

Concerning this clonotype: It may be a read error: a sequence one base away is much more abundant. The chain recombines TRBV2 with TRBJ2-1, with D maybe TRBD1 (5 bases). V lost 6 bases to trimming and J lost 4 bases, with 22 bases between them. Germline lookup yields CDR1 SNHLY and CDR2 FYNNEI. This CDR3 is built from 17 residues. Here the CDR3 DNA reads TGTGCCAGCAGATGGACACCTAAAGGAGCCCCGTACAATGAGCAGTTCTTC. Its protein is CASRWTPKGAPYNEQFF. The full variable domain, with the rest looked up from reference TRBV2 and TRBJ2-1, is EPEVTQTPSHQVTQMGQEVILRCVPISNHLYFYWYRQILGQKVEFLVSFYNNEISEKSEIFDDQFSVERPDGSNFTLKIRSTKLEDSAMYFCASRWTPKGAPYNEQFFGPGTRLTVL.

Points on this clonotype: At one boundary the junction diverges from the germline segment, which might be a read error. This chain links TRBV30 with TRBJ1-4; D possibly corresponds to TRBD1 (6 bases). Germline CDR1 reads GTSNPN; CDR2 reads SVGIG (reference sequence). The CDR3 length is 13 residues. In DNA form, the CDR3 reads TGTGCCTCCGAAGGGGGAGCTAAGGAAAAACTGTTTTTT. Translation gives CASEGGAKEKLFF. Drawing the rest from reference TRBV30 and TRBJ1-4, the complete variable domain is SQTIHQWPATLVQPVGSPLSLECTVEGTSNPNLYWYRQAAGRGLQLLFYSVGIGQISSEVPQNLSASRPQDRQFILSSKKLLLSDSGFYLCASEGGAKEKLFFGSGTQLSVL.

The table lists this clonotype with many counts. The rearrangement uses TRBV20-1 and TRBJ2-5, with 8 bases that match TRBD1. Germline loops: CDR1 DFQATT, CDR2 SNEGSKA (reference sequence). The V gene end was trimmed by 4 bases and the J gene end by 5 bases; junction bases not matched to a gene: 6. This CDR3 is built from 13 residues. CDR3 nucleotides: TGCAGTGCTAATCAGGGGGCGCGGGAGACCCAGTACTTC. It yields the protein CSANQGARETQYF.

This clonotype was found many times. The chain employs TRBV7-9 and TRBJ1-2; TRBD1 matches at 7 bases. Per germline, CDR1 SEHNR and CDR2 FQNEAQ (reference sequence). With V trimmed by 5 bases and J by 4 bases, 7 bases remained unmatched. There are 14 residues in the CDR3. The CDR3 loop reads CASSPGTASYGYTF. Written as DNA, the CDR3 is TGTGCCAGCAGCCCCGGGACAGCAAGCTATGGCTACACCTTC.

Many counts were recorded for this clonotype. V and J are TRBV6-1 and TRBJ1-1; D is possibly TRBD1 (6 bases). CDR3 length: 13 amino acids. With 5 bases removed from V and 4 bases from J, the gap between germline ends came to 11 bases. Germline CDR1 and CDR2: MNHNS and SASEGT. The CDR3 DNA sequence: TGTGCCAGCAGTTATACAGGGAGCACTGAAGCTTTCTTT. Translation gives CASSYTGSTEAFF.

This clonotype was detected many times. The rearrangement links TRBV9 to TRBJ1-1; perhaps TRBD1 as D (5 bases). The CDR3 has 14 residues. Germline CDR1 SGDLS, CDR2 YYNGEE. V was pared by 4 bases and J by 1 base, with 11 bases between. The CDR3 is CASSNRDGNTEAFF. CDR3 nucleotides: TGTGCCAGCAGCAACCGGGACGGGAACACTGAAGCTTTCTTT.

This clonotype was seen at least ten times. The chain is built from TRBV5-1 and TRBJ1-4; no clear D gene. The germline gives CDR1 SGHRS, CDR2 YFSETQ. Trimming pared 0 bases from V and 3 bases from J, leaving 9 bases between. There are 15 residues in the CDR3. CDR3 in DNA: TGCGCCAGCAGCTTGGTGGGAATGGCTAATGAAAAACTGTTTTTT. Protein product: CASSLVGMANEKLFF.

This clonotype was observed a handful of times. The chain combines TRBV15 with TRBJ2-7; the D gene is possibly TRBD2 (6 bases). CDR3 length: 18 amino acids. Trimming shortened V by 1 base and J by 3 bases, and 22 bases separated the two germline ends. Germline V CDR1 and CDR2: LNHNV, YYDKDF (reference sequence). The CDR3 loop reads CATSRAVGLQLGSYEQYF. CDR3 DNA sequence: TGTGCCACCAGCAGAGCTGTGGGACTCCAGTTGGGGAGCTACGAGCAGTACTTC.

The V and J genes are TRBV5-5 and TRBJ1-4; maybe TRBD1 (5 bases). V gave up 2 bases and J gave up 7 bases, with 12 bases separating them. The CDR3 is 14 amino acids. Germline values: CDR1 SGHKS, CDR2 YYEKEE (reference sequence). The CDR3 bases are TGTGCCAGCAGCTTTAATCAGGGTGCTGAAAAACTGTTTTTT. This sequence encodes CASSFNQGAEKLFF.

This chain connects TRBV19 to TRBJ2-3; 9 nucleotides align to TRBD2. Trimming at V came to 8 bases and at J to 3 bases, leaving 9 bases not matched to a gene. Germline CDR1 and CDR2: LNHDA and SQIVND (reference sequence). The CDR3 consists of 15 residues. The CDR3 DNA reads TGTGCCAGTCAGACTTCTAGCGGGGAGACAGATACGCAGTATTTT. Translation gives CASQTSSGETDTQYF. The full variable domain, in which reference TRBV19 and TRBJ2-3 provide the parts outside the CDR3, is DGGITQSPKYLFRKEGQNVTLSCEQNLNHDAMYWYRQDPGQGLRLIYYSQIVNDFQKGDIAEGYSVSREKKESFPLTVTSAQKNPTAFYLCASQTSSGETDTQYFGPGTRLTVL.

This clonotype was picked up many times. The rearrangement uses TRBV7-3 and TRBJ2-7; D is perhaps TRBD2 (6 bases). V was cut by 5 bases and J by 5 bases, with 13 bases left in between. Germline V gene lookup returns CDR1 SGHTA and CDR2 FQGTGA. This CDR3 is built from 13 residues. The CDR3 nucleotides are TGTGCCAGCAGCGCACGCCCTAGCGACGAGCAGTACTTC. It codes for CASSARPSDEQYF.

Many counts were recorded for this clonotype. The gene calls are TRBV12-3 or TRBV12-4 and TRBJ1-5, with D uncertain. V lost 6 bases, J lost 9 bases, and 21 bases lay in between. There are 15 residues in the CDR3. The CDR3 DNA is TGTGCCAGCAGATATGAAGGAGGGCCCTTAAGGCCCCAGCATTTT. Amino acids: CASRYEGGPLRPQHF.

In its sample, this clonotype was seen many times. CDR3 DNA: TGTGCCAGCAGTATTGCGGGATCCGCCTACGAGCAGTACTTC. Translated, it gives CASSIAGSAYEQYF. V and J are TRBV2 and TRBJ2-7; possibly TRBD2 for D (6 bases). Trimming took off 5 bases at V and 2 bases at J, with 13 bases between the two ends. The CDR3 has 14 residues. Germline V gene lookup returns CDR1 SNHLY and CDR2 FYNNEI.

V and J are TRBV6-1 and TRBJ2-1; D possibly corresponds to TRBD2 (6 bases). Trimming removed 8 bases at V and 3 bases at J, with 14 bases between. The germline CDR1 and CDR2 sequences are MNHNS and SASEGT. The CDR3 runs 14 residues. CDR3 amino acids: CASQGGAGYNEQFF. The CDR3 DNA sequence: TGTGCCAGCCAGGGCGGAGCGGGCTACAATGAGCAGTTCTTC.

This clonotype was counted only a few times. The chain joins TRBV30 to TRBJ1-3; D possibly corresponds to TRBD1 (5 bases). The CDR3 has 12 amino acids. Germline values: CDR1 GTSNPN, CDR2 SVGIG (reference sequence). Trimming stripped 4 bases from V and 4 bases from J, with 8 bases between. CDR3 nucleotide sequence: TGTGCCTGGACCCGGGGGGGAAACACCATATATTTT. Translation gives CAWTRGGNTIYF.

The chain combines TRBV7-2 with TRBJ1-1; D gene uncertain. V lost 4 bases to trimming and J lost 0 bases, with 12 bases between them. CDR3 length: 15 residues. Germline-derived CDR1 and CDR2 are SGHTA and FQGNSA. CDR3 in DNA: TGTGCCAGCAGCTGGGCCGACGGGGTGAACACTGAAGCTTTCTTT. Residues: CASSWADGVNTEAFF.

This clonotype was detected ten times or more. V gene TRBV5-5 combines with J gene TRBJ2-3; tentative D call: TRBD2 (6 bases). CDR3 length: 14 amino acids. Germline values: CDR1 SGHKS, CDR2 YYEKEE (reference sequence). Trimming cost V 2 bases and J 6 bases, with 13 bases left between them. DNA for the CDR3: TGTGCCAGCAGCTTCTTGCGGGAAGTGGATACGCAGTATTTT. Its protein product is CASSFLREVDTQYF.